The 21 T cell receptor beta chains below come from one sample, sequenced in a study of blood T cells in healthy people across ages. The second PCR ran roughly 7 to 12 cycles with a sample-barcoded 5' primer and J-beta primers. TCRdb reprocessed the 5' RACE reads via MiXCR and lists one record per CDR3 protein. The data show around 1,000,000 distinct CDR3 sequences, roughly two fifths seen once. Sequences were obtained from blood. These receptor sequences come from a man between 18 and 35 years old in good health.

This clonotype was seen repeatedly, ten times or more. The rearrangement links TRBV20-1 to TRBJ2-1; D is uncertain. Deletions cut 3 bases from V and 0 bases from J, with 9 bases between. CDR3 length: 14 amino acids. The germline CDR1 and CDR2 sequences are DFQATT and SNEGSKA (reference sequence). CDR3 region: CSARDPGSYNEQFF. The CDR3 DNA reads as TGCAGTGCTAGGGACCCGGGCTCCTACAATGAGCAGTTCTTC.

The chain uses TRBV29-1 and TRBJ1-1; 9 positions agree with TRBD1. This CDR3 contains 14 residues. Germline V gives CDR1 SQVTM, CDR2 ANQGSEA. V shed 1 base and J 7 bases; nucleotides not matched to a gene: 7. CDR3 nucleotides: TGCAGCGTTGAAGTGGGACAGGGCATCGGTGAAGCTTTCTTT. Residues: CSVEVGQGIGEAFF.

The rearrangement links TRBV15 to TRBJ2-2, with D perhaps TRBD2 (6 bases). This CDR3 is built from 17 residues. CDR1 is LNHNV and CDR2 is YYDKDF in the germline V gene (reference sequence). Between the trimmed V and J ends, which lost 3 bases and 1 base, there was a span of 15 bases. As DNA, the CDR3 is TGTGCCACCAGCAGGGACTACAGCCGACAGAACACCGGGGAGCTGTTTTTT. It translates to CATSRDYSRQNTGELFF.

This clonotype was counted only a few times. The J gene is TRBJ1-1, the V gene TRBV4-2, with 8 nucleotides matching TRBD1. The V gene end was trimmed by 1 base and the J gene end by 5 bases; junction bases not matched to a gene: 6. CDR1 and CDR2 from the germline V gene are LGHNA and YNFKEQ. This CDR3 comprises 15 residues. CDR3: CASSQGQGARTEAFF. CDR3 bases: TGTGCCAGCAGCCAAGGTCAGGGGGCACGGACTGAAGCTTTCTTT.

V usage is TRBV4-3 and J usage is TRBJ2-6; D remains ambiguous. The germline CDR1 and CDR2 sequences are LGHNA and YSLEER. V was pared by 2 bases and J by 0 bases, with 11 bases between. The CDR3 loop spans 17 amino acids. The CDR3 nucleotides are TGCGCCAGCAGCCAATCAAGACCGAACTCTGGGGCCAACGTCCTGACTTTC. Encoded protein: CASSQSRPNSGANVLTF.

A few counts support this clonotype. The J gene is TRBJ2-5, the V gene TRBV6-1; D remains unclear. The J call may be in error: the DNA end matches TRBJ2-7 better. Germline CDR1 and CDR2: MNHNS and SASEGT. CDR3 length equals 15 residues. In DNA form, the CDR3 reads TGTGCCAGCAGTGAAGCCGGCACAGTACTCTACGAGCAGTACTTC. Amino acids: CASSEAGTVLYEQYF.

The V gene is TRBV12-3 or TRBV12-4, the J gene TRBJ2-1; possibly TRBD2 for D (6 bases). V was trimmed by 6 bases and J by 6 bases, leaving 18 bases between them. The CDR3 length is 15 residues. This CDR3 is CASRMGRTGLNEQFF. The CDR3 DNA reads as TGTGCCAGCAGAATGGGGAGGACTGGCCTCAATGAGCAGTTCTTC.

The chain recombines TRBV6-2 or TRBV6-3 with TRBJ2-3, with 7 bases fitting TRBD1. The J segment lost 2 bases and the V segment lost 2 bases, leaving 1 base of the junction unmatched. Germline CDR1 and CDR2: MNHEY and SVGEGT. CDR3 length: 14 amino acids. CDR3 protein: CASSYGTDTDTQYF. In DNA, the CDR3 is TGTGCCAGCAGTTACGGGACAGACACAGATACGCAGTATTTT.

The chain links TRBV12-3 or TRBV12-4 to TRBJ1-1; D unresolved. The V gene lost 5 bases and the J gene lost 0 bases, with 10 bases spanning the gap. This CDR3 region has 14 residues. CDR3 coding DNA: TGTGCCAGCAGTGTAGGATCCGTGAACACTGAAGCTTTCTTT. Translation gives CASSVGSVNTEAFF.

This clonotype was observed a handful of times. The chain employs TRBV18 and TRBJ2-1; 10 nucleotides align to TRBD1. Germline V gene lookup returns CDR1 KGHSH and CDR2 LQKENI. Losses at the gene ends were 5 bases for V and 6 bases for J; bases not matched to a gene: 4. The CDR3 runs 14 residues. CDR3 sequence: CASSSDRGVNEQFF. Written as DNA, the CDR3 is TGTGCCAGCTCATCGGACAGGGGGGTCAATGAGCAGTTCTTC.

V gene TRBV27 combines with J gene TRBJ1-2; TRBD1 matches 8 bases. The CDR3 spans 14 residues. Looked up from germline, CDR1 is MNHEY and CDR2 is SMNVEV (reference sequence). The V gene end was trimmed by 7 bases and the J gene end by 2 bases; junction bases not matched to a gene: 6. This chain's CDR3 is CASKTRDRNYGYTF. As DNA, the CDR3 is TGTGCCAGCAAAACCCGGGACAGGAACTATGGCTACACCTTC.

This clonotype has just a few counts. This rearrangement joins TRBV20-1 to TRBJ2-1, with unresolved D. Germline CDR1 is DFQATT and CDR2 is SNEGSKA (reference sequence). The CDR3 is made up of 13 amino acids. V was pared by 6 bases and J by 3 bases, with 12 bases between. As DNA, the CDR3 is TGCAGTGCCACCGATTGGGACTACAATGAGCAGTTCTTC. Amino acids: CSATDWDYNEQFF.

This clonotype was found many times. This chain joins TRBV2 and TRBJ2-1, with 8 bases aligning to TRBD2. CDR1 is SNHLY, CDR2 FYNNEI, per germline. This CDR3 has 14 amino acids. V dropped 4 bases and J dropped 9; count of bases not matched to a gene: 8. The CDR3 nucleotides are TGTGCCAGCAGTGGAACGGGACTAGTAAGTGAGCAGTTCTTC. Residues: CASSGTGLVSEQFF.

This sequence joins TRBV3-1 and TRBJ1-1; TRBD1 matches at 7 bases. The CDR3 runs 14 residues. In germline, CDR1 is LGHDT, CDR2 YNNKEL (reference sequence). V shed 5 bases, J shed 2 bases, and the junction held 5 bases outside the gene matches. The CDR3, as DNA: TGTGCCAGCAGCTGGGACAGATCTAACACTGAAGCTTTCTTT. Protein: CASSWDRSNTEAFF. The complete variable domain, with remaining parts taken from reference TRBV3-1 and TRBJ1-1, reads DTAVSQTPKYLVTQMGNDKSIKCEQNLGHDTMYWYKQDSKKFLKIMFSYNNKELIINETVPNRFSPKSPDKAHLNLHINSLELGDSAVYFCASSWDRSNTEAFFGQGTRLTVV.

The chain carries TRBV20-1 and TRBJ1-2; D remains unclear. CDR1 is DFQATT and CDR2 is SNEGSKA in the germline V gene (reference sequence). The CDR3 consists of 13 residues. V shed 1 base and J shed 3 bases, with 9 bases lying between them. The chain's CDR3 is CSARAGVHYGYTF. The CDR3 coding sequence is TGCAGTGCTAGAGCTGGGGTCCACTATGGCTACACCTTC.

This clonotype has only one observation. V gene TRBV4-3 combines with J gene TRBJ2-7; D is undetermined. The V gene lost 1 base and the J gene lost 7 bases, with 11 bases spanning the gap. This CDR3 comprises 13 residues. Germline CDR1 LGHNA, CDR2 YSLEER. CDR3 sequence: CASSQGLRYEQYF. The CDR3 nucleotides are TGCGCCAGCAGCCAAGGCTTGCGGTATGAGCAGTACTTC.

This sequence joins TRBV28 and TRBJ2-7; tentatively, D is TRBD1 or TRBD2 (5 bases each). The germline V gene has CDR1 MDHEN and CDR2 SYDVKM. V shed 2 bases and J shed 4 bases, with 18 bases lying between them. This CDR3 comprises 16 residues. For the CDR3, the DNA is TGTGCCAGCAGTTTACGTCCAGAGGGGTCTGAGTACGAGCAGTACTTC. Translated: CASSLRPEGSEYEQYF.

This clonotype was counted a few times. The chain couples TRBV2 to TRBJ1-5; 9 positions agree with TRBD1. The length of the CDR3 is 15 residues. The ends lost 6 bases at V and 1 base at J; junction bases unmatched: 4. Germline V gene data show CDR1 as SNHLY and CDR2 as FYNNEI. CDR3 DNA sequence: TGTGCCAGCAGGTACAGGGGGCGAAGCAATCAGCCCCAGCATTTT. Translating gives CASRYRGRSNQPQHF.

This chain joins TRBV6-6 and TRBJ1-2; no definite D call. Germline V lookup: CDR1 MNHNY, CDR2 SVGAGI (reference sequence). The V end lost 0 bases, the J end lost 1 base, and 9 bases lay between the germline ends. The CDR3 runs to 15 residues. The CDR3 protein is CASSYSSQNNYGYTF. The CDR3 nucleotides are TGTGCCAGCAGTTACTCGAGTCAAAATAACTATGGCTACACCTTC.

This clonotype turned up a few times. V usage is TRBV6-6 and J usage is TRBJ1-2, with D unclear. Germline values: CDR1 MNHNY, CDR2 SVGAGI (reference sequence). The CDR3 is made up of 15 amino acids. V lost 2 bases and J lost 5, with 15 bases in between. The CDR3 region has the DNA TGTGCCAGCAGTTACAGTCTGAGACGGTCATATGGCTACACCTTC. Its protein is CASSYSLRRSYGYTF.

V is TRBV10-3 and J is TRBJ2-1; D is uncertain. V lost 4 bases and J 8 bases, leaving 9 bases between the germline ends. The CDR3 consists of 12 residues. Germline assignment: CDR1 ENHRY and CDR2 SYGVKD. CDR3 sequence reads: CAISGERDEQFF. The CDR3 coding sequence is TGTGCCATCAGTGGGGAAAGAGATGAGCAGTTCTTC.